These T cell receptor beta chains were read from a single sample in a study of blood T cell repertoires in COVID-19. TCRdb's table, derived via immunoSEQ multiplex PCR, lists solely in-frame clones and lacks some. The sample lists fewer than 200,000 clones, around 88% occurring once. The specimen was PBMCs or T cells enriched from blood (not recorded which). The receptors stem from a woman between 45 and 65 years old in a cohort exposed to, infected with or recovered from COVID-19 (not recorded which). The CDR3 runs from the conserved cysteine through the conserved F or W. D genes are given only for firm matches. The size field is filled for only some rows; it gives once, few, many or a size class.

TRBJ1-2,-,TRBV9,-,CASSVDSGAMGYTF,TGTGCCAGCAGCGTAGACTCTGGGGCTATGGGCTACACCTTC
TRBJ2-5,TRBD2,TRBV7-6,-,CASSFSYLAGEETQYF,TGTGCCAGCAGCTTTAGTTACCTAGCGGGAGAAGAGACCCAGTACTTC
TRBJ2-7,TRBD2,TRBV20-1,once,CSASGTSENYEQYF,TGCAGTGCTAGTGGGACTAGCGAGAACTACGAGCAGTACTTC
TRBJ2-5,-,TRBV7-3,-,CASSLARGGETQYF,TGTGCCAGCAGCTTAGCTAGAGGCGGGGAGACCCAGTACTTC
TRBJ2-5,TRBD2,TRBV9,-,CASSVGLAGGGETQYF,TGTGCCAGCAGCGTAGGGCTAGCGGGGGGTGGGGAGACCCAGTACTTC
TRBJ1-2,TRBD1,TRBV7-9,once,CASSLLEGQLSYGYTF,TGTGCCAGCAGCCTTTTGGAGGGACAGTTAAGTTATGGCTACACCTTC
TRBJ2-1,TRBD2,TRBV28,-,CASSSVLAGALYNEQFF,TGTGCCAGCAGTTCTGTACTAGCGGGGGCCCTCTACAATGAGCAGTTCTTC
TRBJ2-5,TRBD1,TRBV9,-,CASSPSRDRGETQYF,TGTGCCAGCAGCCCCTCCCGGGACAGGGGAGAGACCCAGTACTTC
TRBJ2-1,-,TRBV5-4,few,CASSLSQTRDEQFF,TGTGCCAGCAGCTTGAGTCAGACTAGGGATGAGCAGTTCTTC
TRBJ2-3,TRBD2,TRBV4-2,-,CASSQGPSGSFDRTQYF,TGTGCCAGCAGCCAAGGACCTAGCGGGAGTTTTGATCGTACGCAGTATTTT
TRBJ2-1,TRBD2,TRBV27,-,CASSQPGLMYNEQFF,TGTGCCAGCAGTCAACCGGGACTAATGTACAATGAGCAGTTCTTC
TRBJ1-1,TRBD1,TRBV28,-,CASSLPGQGARSVTEAFF,TGTGCCAGCAGTCTCCCGGGACAGGGGGCCCGGTCGGTAACTGAAGCTTTCTTT
TRBJ1-1,-,TRBV3-1/TRBV3-2,once,CASSPTPGETEAFF,TGTGCCAGCAGCCCAACTCCGGGGGAGACTGAAGCTTTCTTT
TRBJ1-2,-,TRBV25-1,-,CASRSSDSDEANYGYTF,TGTGCCAGCAGATCATCTGACAGCGACGAAGCTAACTATGGCTACACCTTC
TRBJ2-7,TRBD2,TRBV28,-,CASSFQLAGGPGEQYF,TGTGCCAGCAGTTTCCAGCTAGCGGGAGGGCCGGGGGAGCAGTACTTC
TRBJ1-1,TRBD1,TRBV28,-,CASSLRGNRGLFTEAFF,TGTGCCAGCAGTTTAAGGGGAAACAGGGGGTTATTTACTGAAGCTTTCTTT
TRBJ2-1,-,TRBV9,-,CASSVAGGHYNEQFF,TGTGCCAGCAGCGTAGCGGGCGGACACTACAATGAGCAGTTCTTC
TRBJ1-1,TRBD1,TRBV5-1,-,CASSSTTGSMATEAFF,TGCGCCAGCAGCTCAACGACAGGGAGTATGGCGACTGAAGCTTTCTTT